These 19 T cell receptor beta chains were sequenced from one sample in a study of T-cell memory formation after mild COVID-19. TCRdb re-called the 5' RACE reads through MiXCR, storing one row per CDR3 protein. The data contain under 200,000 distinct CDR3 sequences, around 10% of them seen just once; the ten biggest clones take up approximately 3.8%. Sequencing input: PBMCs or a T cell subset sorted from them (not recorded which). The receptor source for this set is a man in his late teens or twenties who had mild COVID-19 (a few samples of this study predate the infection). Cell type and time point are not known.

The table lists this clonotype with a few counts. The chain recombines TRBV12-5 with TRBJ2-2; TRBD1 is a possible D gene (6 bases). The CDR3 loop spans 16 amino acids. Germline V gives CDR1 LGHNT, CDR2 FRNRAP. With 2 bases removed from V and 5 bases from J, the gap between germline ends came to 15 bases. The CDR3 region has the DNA TGTGCTAGTGGTTTGCTTACGGGACACCTAACCGGGGAGCTGTTTTTT. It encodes CASGLLTGHLTGELFF.

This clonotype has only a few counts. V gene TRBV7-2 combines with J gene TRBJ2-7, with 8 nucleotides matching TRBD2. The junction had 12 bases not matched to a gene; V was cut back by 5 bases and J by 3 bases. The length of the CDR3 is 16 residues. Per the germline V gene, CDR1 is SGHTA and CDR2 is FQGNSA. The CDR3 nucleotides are TGTGCCAGCAGCCCTCCTGGGGCTAGCGGGTACTACGAGCAGTACTTC. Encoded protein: CASSPPGASGYYEQYF.

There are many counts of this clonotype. The CDR3 reads CASSPGSQLEQYF. The CDR3 nucleotides read TGTGCCAGCAGCCCAGGGTCCCAGCTCGAGCAGTACTTC. The chain combines TRBV6-5 with TRBJ2-7; maybe TRBD1 (5 bases). V lost 6 bases, J lost 6 bases, and 15 bases lay in between. CDR3 length equals 13 residues. Germline CDR1 and CDR2: MNHEY and SVGAGI.

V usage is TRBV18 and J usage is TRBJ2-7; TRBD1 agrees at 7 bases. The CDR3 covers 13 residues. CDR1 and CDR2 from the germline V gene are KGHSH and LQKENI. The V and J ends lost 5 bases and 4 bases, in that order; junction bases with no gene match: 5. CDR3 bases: TGTGCCAGCTCATCCGGACAGGAATACGAGCAGTACTTC. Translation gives CASSSGQEYEQYF.

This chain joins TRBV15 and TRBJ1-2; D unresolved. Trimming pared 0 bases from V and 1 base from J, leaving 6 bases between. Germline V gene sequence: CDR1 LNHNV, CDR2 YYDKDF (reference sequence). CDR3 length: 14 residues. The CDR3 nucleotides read TGTGCCACCAGCAGAGACAATTATAACTATGGCTACACCTTC. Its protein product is CATSRDNYNYGYTF.

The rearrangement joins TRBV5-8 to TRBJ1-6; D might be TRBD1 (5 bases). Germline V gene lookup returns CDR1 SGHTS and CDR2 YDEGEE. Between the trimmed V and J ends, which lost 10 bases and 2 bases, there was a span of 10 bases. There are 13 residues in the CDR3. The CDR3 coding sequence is TGTGCCGGGGGGATCGCCTATAATTCACCCCTCCACTTT. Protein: CAGGIAYNSPLHF.

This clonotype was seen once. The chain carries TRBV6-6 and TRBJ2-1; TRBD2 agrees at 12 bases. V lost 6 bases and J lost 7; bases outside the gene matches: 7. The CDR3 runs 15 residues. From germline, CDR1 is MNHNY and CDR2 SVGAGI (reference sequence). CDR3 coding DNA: TGTGCCAGCAGCCCTCAACTAGCGGGGGGAAATGAGCAGTTCTTC. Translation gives CASSPQLAGGNEQFF.

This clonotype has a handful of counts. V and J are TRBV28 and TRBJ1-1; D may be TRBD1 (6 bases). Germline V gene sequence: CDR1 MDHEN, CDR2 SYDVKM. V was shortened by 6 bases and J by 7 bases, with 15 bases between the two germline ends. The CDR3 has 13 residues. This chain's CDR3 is CASRGPQGSEAFF. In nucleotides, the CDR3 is TGTGCCAGCAGGGGACCACAGGGAAGTGAAGCTTTCTTT.

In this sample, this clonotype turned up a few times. The CDR3 DNA is TGTGCCAGCATAGCGGGGGACCTTGAGCAGTACTTC. The encoded protein is CASIAGDLEQYF. The V and J genes are TRBV7-9 and TRBJ2-7; the match to TRBD2 covers 9 bases. Germline trimming cut 7 bases from V and 7 bases from J; bases unmatched to any gene: 5. The germline V gene has CDR1 SEHNR and CDR2 FQNEAQ (reference sequence). This CDR3 contains 12 residues.

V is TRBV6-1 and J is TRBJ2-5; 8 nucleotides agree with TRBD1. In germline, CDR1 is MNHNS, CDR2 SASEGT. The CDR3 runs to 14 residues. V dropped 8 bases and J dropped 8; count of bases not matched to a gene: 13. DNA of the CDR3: TGTGCCAGCGGGGACTCCGGGACAGGTGCAACCCAGTACTTC. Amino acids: CASGDSGTGATQYF.

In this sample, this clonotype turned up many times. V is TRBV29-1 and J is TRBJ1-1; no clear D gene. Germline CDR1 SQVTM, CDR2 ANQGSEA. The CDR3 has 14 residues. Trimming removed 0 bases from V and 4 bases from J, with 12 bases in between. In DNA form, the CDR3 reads TGCAGCGTTGAAGATACGGTAAAAGGCACTGAAGCTTTCTTT. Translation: CSVEDTVKGTEAFF.

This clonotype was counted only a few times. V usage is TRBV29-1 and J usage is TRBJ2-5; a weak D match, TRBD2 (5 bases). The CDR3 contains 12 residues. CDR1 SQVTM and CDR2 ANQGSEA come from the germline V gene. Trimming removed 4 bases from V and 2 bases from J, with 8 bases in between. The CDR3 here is CSVATRQETQYF. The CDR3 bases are TGCAGCGTTGCTACTAGACAAGAGACCCAGTACTTC. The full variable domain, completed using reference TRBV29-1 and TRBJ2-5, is SAVISQKPSRDICQRGTSLTIQCQVDSQVTMMFWYRQQPGQSLTLIATANQGSEATYESGFVIDKFPISRPNLTFSTLTVSNMSPEDSSIYLCSVATRQETQYFGPGTRLLVL.

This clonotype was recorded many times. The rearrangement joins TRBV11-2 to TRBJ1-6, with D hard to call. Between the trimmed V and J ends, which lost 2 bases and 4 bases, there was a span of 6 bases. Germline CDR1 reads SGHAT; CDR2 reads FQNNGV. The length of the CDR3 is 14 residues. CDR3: CASSLPVYNSPLHF. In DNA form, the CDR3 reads TGTGCCAGCAGCTTACCAGTTTATAATTCACCCCTCCACTTT.

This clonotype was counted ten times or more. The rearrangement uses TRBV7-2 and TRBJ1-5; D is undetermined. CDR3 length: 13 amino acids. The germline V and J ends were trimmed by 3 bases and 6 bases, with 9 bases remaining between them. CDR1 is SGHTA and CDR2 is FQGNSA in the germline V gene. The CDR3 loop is CASSFERGQPQHF. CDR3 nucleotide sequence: TGTGCCAGCAGCTTCGAACGGGGTCAGCCCCAGCATTTT.

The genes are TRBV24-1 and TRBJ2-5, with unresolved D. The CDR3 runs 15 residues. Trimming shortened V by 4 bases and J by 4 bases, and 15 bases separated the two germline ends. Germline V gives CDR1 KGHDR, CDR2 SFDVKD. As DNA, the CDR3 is TGTGCCACCAGTGAGGGAATCTATAAAGGAGAGACCCAGTACTTC. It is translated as CATSEGIYKGETQYF.

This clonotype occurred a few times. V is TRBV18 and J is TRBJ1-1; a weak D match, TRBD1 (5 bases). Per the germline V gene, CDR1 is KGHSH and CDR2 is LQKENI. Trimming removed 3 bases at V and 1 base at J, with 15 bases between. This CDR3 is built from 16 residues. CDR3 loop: CASSPRPTGGNTEAFF. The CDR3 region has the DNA TGTGCCAGCTCACCGCGGCCTACCGGGGGGAACACTGAAGCTTTCTTT. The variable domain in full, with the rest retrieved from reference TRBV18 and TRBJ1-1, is NAGVMQNPRHLVRRRGQEARLRCSPMKGHSHVYWYRQLPEEGLKFMVYLQKENIIDESGMPKERFSAEFPKEGPSILRIQQVVRGDSAAYFCASSPRPTGGNTEAFFGQGTRLTVV.

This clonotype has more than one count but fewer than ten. This CDR3 reads CASSLRVTGKISDTQYF. In nucleotides, the CDR3 is TGTGCCAGCAGCTTGCGCGTCACAGGGAAAATCTCAGATACGCAGTATTTT. The rearrangement links TRBV5-6 to TRBJ2-3; D is possibly TRBD1 (6 bases). CDR3 length: 17 residues. The ends were cut back, 1 base at V and 4 bases at J, with 19 bases in the middle. Germline CDR1 reads SGHDT; CDR2 reads YYEEEE.

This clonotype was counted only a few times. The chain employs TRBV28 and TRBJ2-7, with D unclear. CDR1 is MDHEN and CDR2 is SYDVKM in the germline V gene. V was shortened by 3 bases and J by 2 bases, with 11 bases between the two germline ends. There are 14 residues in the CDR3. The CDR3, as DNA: TGTGCCAGCAGTTTGGGTGGCGCAGCCTACGAGCAGTACGTC. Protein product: CASSLGGAAYEQYV.

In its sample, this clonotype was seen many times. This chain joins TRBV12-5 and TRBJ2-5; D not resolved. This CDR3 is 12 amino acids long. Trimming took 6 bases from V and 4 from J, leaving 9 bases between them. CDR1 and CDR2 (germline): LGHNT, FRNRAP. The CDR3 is CASGIPLETQYF. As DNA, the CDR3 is TGTGCTAGTGGCATCCCTCTAGAGACCCAGTACTTC.